A selection of T cell receptor beta chains follows, all from one sample in a study of blood T cell repertoires in COVID-19. Sequencing used immunoSEQ multiplex PCR; TCRdb keeps in-frame clones, though not all of them. This table holds around 210,000 clones, 65% to 90% found once. Sequencing used peripheral blood. These receptors originate from a human donor in a cohort sampled during active COVID-19. CDR3s include the opening cysteine and the closing phenylalanine or tryptophan. D genes are given only for firm matches. The size entry is marked missing in some rows and otherwise reads once, few, many or a size class.

J: TRBJ2-2
D: -
V: TRBV19
size: -
DNA: TGTGCCAGTATGGGTAGCGGAGAGACCGGGGAGCTGTTTTTT
CDR3: CASMGSGETGELFF

J: TRBJ2-2
D: -
V: TRBV12-3/TRBV12-4
size: -
DNA: TGTGCCAGCAGCCTTAGGAACACCGGGGAGCTGTTTTTT
CDR3: CASSLRNTGELFF

J: TRBJ2-7
D: -
V: TRBV6-6
size: -
DNA: TGTGCCAGCAGCGAGGGTGGCGAGCAGTACTTC
CDR3: CASSEGGEQYF

J: TRBJ2-3
D: -
V: TRBV7-9
size: once
DNA: TGTGCCAGCAGCCCCCCCCAGCGTGGCACAGATACGCAGTATTTT
CDR3: CASSPPQRGTDTQYF

J: TRBJ2-1
D: TRBD2
V: TRBV7-2
size: -
DNA: TGTGCCAGCAGCTTAGGGTTCAGCGGGAGGGCCCGCAATGAGCAGTTCTTC
CDR3: CASSLGFSGRARNEQFF

J: TRBJ1-4
D: TRBD1
V: TRBV2
size: -
DNA: TGTGCCAGCAGTGAAGAGGGGGCTGGTTCAAAACTGTTTTTT
CDR3: CASSEEGAGSKLFF

J: TRBJ1-5
D: TRBD1
V: TRBV2
size: -
DNA: TGTGCCAGCACTACACAACATGGACAGGGGGCATTTCGGAATCAGCCCCAGCATTTT
CDR3: CASTTQHGQGAFRNQPQHF

J: TRBJ1-2
D: -
V: TRBV5-4
size: -
DNA: TGTGCCAGCAGCTATACGAATCGGGCACAGGCTAACTATGGCTACACCTTC
CDR3: CASSYTNRAQANYGYTF

J: TRBJ2-1
D: TRBD2
V: TRBV11-2
size: once
DNA: TGTGCCAGCAGCTTAGATTCGGGACTAGCGGACTCCTACAATGAGCAGTTCTTC
CDR3: CASSLDSGLADSYNEQFF

J: TRBJ1-1
D: -
V: TRBV5-1
size: -
DNA: TGCGCCAGCAGCTTACAGGGAATTGAAGCTTTCTTT
CDR3: CASSLQGIEAFF

J: TRBJ2-3
D: -
V: TRBV21-1
size: -
DNA: TGTGCCAGCAGCCAGGGACTAGCGGGAGGGCCAACAGATACGCAGTATTTT
CDR3: CASSQGLAGGPTDTQYF

J: TRBJ2-1
D: -
V: TRBV3-1/TRBV3-2
size: once
DNA: TGTGCCAGCAGCCCCCCCGGTGCCCGAAACAATGAGCAGTTCTTC
CDR3: CASSPPGARNNEQFF

J: TRBJ2-7
D: -
V: TRBV7-2
size: -
DNA: TGTGCCAGCAGCTTAGATGGACTCTCCTACGAGCAGTACTTC
CDR3: CASSLDGLSYEQYF

J: TRBJ2-1
D: TRBD1
V: TRBV5-1
size: few
DNA: TGCGCCAGCAGAGCCGGGACAGGGGGCTTGGATGAGCAGTTCTTC
CDR3: CASRAGTGGLDEQFF

J: TRBJ2-2
D: TRBD1
V: TRBV7-9
size: -
DNA: TGTGCCAGCAGCCTAACAGGGGGCGGCGGGGAGCTGTTTTTT
CDR3: CASSLTGGGGELFF

J: TRBJ1-4
D: -
V: TRBV15
size: -
DNA: TGTGCCACCAGCAGAGATCTCACTGCAACTAATGAAAAACTGTTTTTT
CDR3: CATSRDLTATNEKLFF

J: TRBJ2-5
D: TRBD1
V: TRBV5-6
size: -
DNA: TGTGCCAGCAGCTCCGGGACAGGGCCAGAGACCCAGTACTTC
CDR3: CASSSGTGPETQYF

J: TRBJ2-1
D: TRBD2
V: TRBV6-1
size: -
DNA: TGTGCCAGCAGTGAAGTGGGGCTAGCGGGAGGGCGCCAGTTCTTC
CDR3: CASSEVGLAGGRQFF

J: TRBJ2-5
D: TRBD2
V: TRBV7-2
size: few
DNA: TGTGCCAGCAGCTTTCTCCGGACTAGCGGCCAAGAGACCCAGTACTTC
CDR3: CASSFLRTSGQETQYF

J: TRBJ2-6
D: -
V: TRBV4-2
size: -
DNA: TGTGCCAGCAGCTTCCGGACGGGGGCTGGGGCCAACGTCCTGACTTTC
CDR3: CASSFRTGAGANVLTF

J: TRBJ1-5
D: -
V: TRBV28
size: once
DNA: TGTGCCAGCAGTTTAGGGCAGGGTGATCAGCCCCAGCATTTT
CDR3: CASSLGQGDQPQHF

J: TRBJ1-2
D: -
V: TRBV6-5
size: -
DNA: TGTGCCAGCAGCCACCCGAGCAGGGGCCCTCGGGGCTACACCTTC
CDR3: CASSHPSRGPRGYTF

J: TRBJ2-2
D: -
V: TRBV11-3
size: -
DNA: TGTGCCAGCAGCTTACGGGCAGGGGCGAACACCGGGGAGCTGTTTTTT
CDR3: CASSLRAGANTGELFF

J: TRBJ1-2
D: -
V: TRBV6-5
size: -
DNA: TGTGCCAGCAGTTACCAGGGGACCTATGGCTACACCTTC
CDR3: CASSYQGTYGYTF

J: TRBJ2-4
D: TRBD2
V: TRBV7-9
size: -
DNA: TGTGCCAGCAGCTTCACGCTAGCGGGAGCAGGAAACATTCAGTACTTC
CDR3: CASSFTLAGAGNIQYF

J: TRBJ1-6
D: -
V: TRBV28
size: -
DNA: TGTGCCAGCAGTTTGGCATACAATTCACCCCTCCACTTT
CDR3: CASSLAYNSPLHF

J: TRBJ1-2
D: -
V: TRBV5-8
size: -
DNA: TGTGCCAGCAGCTTGGGGGGAGACCCACATGGCTACACCTTC
CDR3: CASSLGGDPHGYTF

J: TRBJ2-1
D: -
V: TRBV12-3/TRBV12-4
size: -
DNA: TGTGCCAGCAGTAGACAGTACAATGAGCAGTTCTTC
CDR3: CASSRQYNEQFF

J: TRBJ2-7
D: TRBD1
V: TRBV28
size: -
DNA: TGTGCCAGCAGTACCACCGGGACAGGGAGGCTCCACGAGCAGTACTTC
CDR3: CASSTTGTGRLHEQYF

J: TRBJ2-7
D: -
V: TRBV10-3
size: once
DNA: TGTGCCATCAGTGGGGACACCTCCTACGAGCAGTACTTC
CDR3: CAISGDTSYEQYF

J: TRBJ2-1
D: TRBD2
V: TRBV2
size: -
DNA: TGTGCCAGCAGGATTAGCGGGAGGGCTGAGCAGTTCTTC
CDR3: CASRISGRAEQFF

J: TRBJ2-1
D: TRBD2
V: TRBV19
size: once
DNA: TGTGCCAGTATGAGGATTAGCGGGAGTACTTACAATGAGCAGTTCTTC
CDR3: CASMRISGSTYNEQFF

J: TRBJ2-3
D: TRBD2
V: TRBV3-1/TRBV3-2
size: -
DNA: TGTGCCAGCAGCCAAGTTATAGCGGGAAAGAGGTATTTT
CDR3: CASSQVIAGKRYF

J: TRBJ2-1
D: -
V: TRBV11-2
size: -
DNA: TGTGCCAGCAGCCCGACCCTAAGCGCTGAGCAGTTCTTC
CDR3: CASSPTLSAEQFF

J: TRBJ1-4
D: TRBD1
V: TRBV19
size: -
DNA: TGTGCCAGTAGGGACAGGAATAATGAAAAACTGTTTTTT
CDR3: CASRDRNNEKLFF

J: TRBJ2-3
D: -
V: TRBV3-1/TRBV3-2
size: -
DNA: TGTGCCAGCAGCCATTGGCGGGACACAGATACGCAGTATTTT
CDR3: CASSHWRDTDTQYF

J: TRBJ1-2
D: TRBD1
V: TRBV15
size: -
DNA: TGTGCCACCAGCAGAGCAGGGGACAGTAACTATGGCTACACCTTC
CDR3: CATSRAGDSNYGYTF

J: TRBJ2-1
D: -
V: TRBV18
size: -
DNA: TGTGCCAGCTCACCCATACCGGAGGCAGGGGTCAACAATGAGCAGTTCTTC
CDR3: CASSPIPEAGVNNEQFF

J: TRBJ2-7
D: TRBD2
V: TRBV6-5
size: -
DNA: TGTGCCAGCAGTTACCCTAGCGGGGCGCAGTACTTC
CDR3: CASSYPSGAQYF

J: TRBJ2-3
D: TRBD2
V: TRBV15
size: once
DNA: TGTGCCACCAGCAGAGGTACAGCGGGGAGCACAGATACGCAGTATTTT
CDR3: CATSRGTAGSTDTQYF

J: TRBJ2-7
D: TRBD1
V: TRBV10-2
size: -
DNA: TGCGCCAGCAGTGGGGTGGACAGGGGTATTTACGAGCAGTACTTC
CDR3: CASSGVDRGIYEQYF

J: TRBJ2-1
D: TRBD2
V: TRBV19
size: -
DNA: TGTGCCAGTAGTATGAAGGTCGCTAGCGGGAGTTCCTACAATGAGCAGTTCTTC
CDR3: CASSMKVASGSSYNEQFF

J: TRBJ2-7
D: -
V: TRBV3-1/TRBV3-2
size: -
DNA: TGTGCCAGCAGCCACACAGGGACCCACGAGCAGTACTTC
CDR3: CASSHTGTHEQYF

J: TRBJ2-3
D: TRBD1
V: TRBV2
size: -
DNA: TGTGCCAGCAGACGGAGGACAGGGGGCACAGATACGCAGTATTTT
CDR3: CASRRRTGGTDTQYF

J: TRBJ1-2
D: -
V: TRBV6-5
size: -
DNA: TGTGCCAGCAGCTTGGGGCTAAACTATGGCTACACCTTC
CDR3: CASSLGLNYGYTF

J: TRBJ1-1
D: TRBD1
V: TRBV27
size: -
DNA: TGTGCCAGCAGTATGAACAGGGGGAGGGGGAACACTGAAGCTTTCTTT
CDR3: CASSMNRGRGNTEAFF

J: TRBJ2-1
D: -
V: TRBV20-1
size: -
DNA: TGCAGTGCTAGTTCTGGGGTAGCGAACCCCTACAATGAGCAGTTCTTC
CDR3: CSASSGVANPYNEQFF

J: TRBJ2-1
D: TRBD2
V: TRBV5-1
size: -
DNA: TGCGCCAGCAGCTCGCAGACTAGCGGGAGGGCGGGGGAGCAGTTCTTC
CDR3: CASSSQTSGRAGEQFF

J: TRBJ2-5
D: TRBD2
V: TRBV19
size: -
DNA: TGTGCCAGTAGTATCGTCCTCTCTAGCGGGAGACAAGAACGTGAGACCCAGTACTTC
CDR3: CASSIVLSSGRQERETQYF

J: TRBJ1-1
D: -
V: TRBV28
size: -
DNA: TGTGCCAGCAGTGCCAGGGAGGTGAACACTGAAGCTTTCTTT
CDR3: CASSAREVNTEAFF

J: TRBJ2-7
D: -
V: TRBV28
size: -
DNA: TGTGCCAGCCAAACGGCGGGCCTCTCCTACGAGCAGTACTTC
CDR3: CASQTAGLSYEQYF

J: TRBJ2-1
D: TRBD2
V: TRBV27
size: -
DNA: TGTGCCAGCAGTTTATCGGGGACTAGCACTGAGCAGTTCTTC
CDR3: CASSLSGTSTEQFF

J: TRBJ1-3
D: -
V: TRBV25-1
size: once
DNA: TGTGCCAGCACCCAGAATCTCCTCCCCGGGGATAAGGGAAACACCATATATTTT
CDR3: CASTQNLLPGDKGNTIYF

J: TRBJ2-2
D: TRBD1
V: TRBV15
size: -
DNA: TGTGCCACCAGTCCTCCGGGACAGGGGGCCTTCACCGGGGAGCTGTTTTTT
CDR3: CATSPPGQGAFTGELFF

J: TRBJ2-7
D: TRBD1
V: TRBV11-2
size: -
DNA: TGTGCCAGCAGCTCGACCGGGACAGGGTGGCAGTACTTC
CDR3: CASSSTGTGWQYF

J: TRBJ2-3
D: TRBD2
V: TRBV9
size: -
DNA: TGTGCCAGCAGCGTAGGTACTAGCGGGAGGGCAGATACGCAGTATTTT
CDR3: CASSVGTSGRADTQYF

J: TRBJ2-1
D: TRBD1
V: TRBV5-5
size: -
DNA: TGTGCCAGCAGCTTGGAGGAGTGGATCGGGACAGGGACGGTCAATGAGCAGTTCTTC
CDR3: CASSLEEWIGTGTVNEQFF

J: TRBJ2-1
D: -
V: TRBV6-5
size: -
DNA: TGTGCCAGCAGTTATGGAGGATCCTACAATGAGCAGTTCTTC
CDR3: CASSYGGSYNEQFF

J: TRBJ2-3
D: TRBD1
V: TRBV24-1
size: -
DNA: TGTGCCACCAGTGCGGCGGACAGGGTAGGGACAGATACGCAGTATTTT
CDR3: CATSAADRVGTDTQYF